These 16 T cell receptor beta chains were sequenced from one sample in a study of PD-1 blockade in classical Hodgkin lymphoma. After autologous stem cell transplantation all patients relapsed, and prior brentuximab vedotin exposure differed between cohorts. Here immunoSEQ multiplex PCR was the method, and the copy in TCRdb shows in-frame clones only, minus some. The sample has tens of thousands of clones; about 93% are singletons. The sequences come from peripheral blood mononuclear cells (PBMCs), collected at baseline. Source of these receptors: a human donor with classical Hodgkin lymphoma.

This CDR3 reads CAISPDVTANVLTF. DNA of the CDR3: TGTGCCATCAGCCCGGACGTTACTGCCAACGTCCTGACTTTC. The chain uses TRBV10-3 and TRBJ2-6; no firm D call. CDR1 is ENHRY and CDR2 is SYGVKD in the germline V gene. The CDR3 has 14 residues. The V end lost 6 bases, the J end lost 7 bases, and 13 bases lay between the germline ends.

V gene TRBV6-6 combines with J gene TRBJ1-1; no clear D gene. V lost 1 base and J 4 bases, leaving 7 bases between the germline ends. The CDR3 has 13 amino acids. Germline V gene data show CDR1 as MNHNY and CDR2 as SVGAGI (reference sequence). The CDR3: CASSYYLSTEAFF. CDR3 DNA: TGTGCCAGCAGTTACTACCTCAGCACTGAAGCTTTCTTT.

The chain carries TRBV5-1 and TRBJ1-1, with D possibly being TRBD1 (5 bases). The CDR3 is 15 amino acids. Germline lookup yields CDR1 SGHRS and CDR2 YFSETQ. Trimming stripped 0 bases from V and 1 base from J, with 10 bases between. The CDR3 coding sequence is TGCGCCAGCAGCTTGGGGGACGGAGCGAACACTGAAGCTTTCTTT. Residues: CASSLGDGANTEAFF. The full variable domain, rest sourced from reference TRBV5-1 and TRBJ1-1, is KAGVTQTPRYLIKTRGQQVTLSCSPISGHRSVSWYQQTPGQGLQFLFEYFSETQRNKGNFPGRFSGRQFSNSRSEMNVSTLELGDSALYLCASSLGDGANTEAFFGQGTRLTVV.

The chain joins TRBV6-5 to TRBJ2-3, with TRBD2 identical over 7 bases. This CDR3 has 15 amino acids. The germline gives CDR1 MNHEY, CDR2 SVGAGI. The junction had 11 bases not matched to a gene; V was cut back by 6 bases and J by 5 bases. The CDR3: CASSPLAPGGDTQYF. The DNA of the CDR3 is TGTGCCAGCAGCCCCCTAGCGCCGGGAGGAGATACGCAGTATTTT.

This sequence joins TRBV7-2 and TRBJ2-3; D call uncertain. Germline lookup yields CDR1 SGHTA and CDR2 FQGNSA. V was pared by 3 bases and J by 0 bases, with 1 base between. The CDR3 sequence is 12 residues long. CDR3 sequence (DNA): TGTGCCAGCAGCTTGAGCACAGATACGCAGTATTTT. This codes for CASSLSTDTQYF.

The CDR3 bases are TGCGCCAGCAGCTTCCCAACAGCTAACTATGGCTACACCTTC. Residues: CASSFPTANYGYTF. The chain joins TRBV5-1 to TRBJ1-2; D is ambiguous. Germline V gene data show CDR1 as SGHRS and CDR2 as YFSETQ. This CDR3 spans 14 amino acids. V shed 2 bases and J shed 0 bases, with 8 bases lying between them.

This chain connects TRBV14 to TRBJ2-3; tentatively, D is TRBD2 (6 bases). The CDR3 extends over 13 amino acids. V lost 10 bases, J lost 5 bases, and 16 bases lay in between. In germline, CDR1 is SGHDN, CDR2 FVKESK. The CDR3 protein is CATGGIAIDTQYF. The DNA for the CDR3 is TGTGCCACCGGGGGTATTGCCATAGATACGCAGTATTTT.

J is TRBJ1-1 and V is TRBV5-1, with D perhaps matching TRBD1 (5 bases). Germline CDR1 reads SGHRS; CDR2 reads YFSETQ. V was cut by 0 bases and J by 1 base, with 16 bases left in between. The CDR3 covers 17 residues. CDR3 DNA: TGCGCCAGCAGCTTGGCCGGGGGAGGGTCGTCGAACACTGAAGCTTTCTTT. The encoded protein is CASSLAGGGSSNTEAFF.

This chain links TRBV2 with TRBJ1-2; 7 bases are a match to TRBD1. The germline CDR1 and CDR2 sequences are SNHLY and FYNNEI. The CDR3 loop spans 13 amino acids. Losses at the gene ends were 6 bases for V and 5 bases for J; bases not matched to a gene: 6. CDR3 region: CASSITGDYGYTF. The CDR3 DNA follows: TGTGCCAGCAGCATAACAGGGGATTATGGCTACACCTTC.

As DNA, the CDR3 is TGTGCCAGCAGCAGGGGCCGCAATCAGCCCCAGCATTTT. Its translation: CASSRGRNQPQHF. The chain joins TRBV7-9 to TRBJ1-5, with D possibly TRBD1 on 5 matching bases. Germline V CDR1 and CDR2: SEHNR, FQNEAQ (reference sequence). The V end was cut by 5 bases, the J end by 2 bases, with 7 bases between. The length of the CDR3 is 13 residues.

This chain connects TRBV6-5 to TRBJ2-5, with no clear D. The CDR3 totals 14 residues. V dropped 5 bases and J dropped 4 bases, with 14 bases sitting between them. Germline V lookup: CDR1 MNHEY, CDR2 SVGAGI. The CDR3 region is CASSPHGVGETQYF. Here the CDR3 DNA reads TGTGCCAGCAGTCCTCATGGGGTCGGAGAGACCCAGTACTTC.

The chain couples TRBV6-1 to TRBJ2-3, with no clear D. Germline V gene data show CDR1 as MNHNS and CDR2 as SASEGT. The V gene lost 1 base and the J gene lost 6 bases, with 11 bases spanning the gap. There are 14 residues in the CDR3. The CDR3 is CASSEGLSVDTQYF. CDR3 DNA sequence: TGTGCCAGCAGTGAAGGTTTAAGCGTGGATACGCAGTATTTT.

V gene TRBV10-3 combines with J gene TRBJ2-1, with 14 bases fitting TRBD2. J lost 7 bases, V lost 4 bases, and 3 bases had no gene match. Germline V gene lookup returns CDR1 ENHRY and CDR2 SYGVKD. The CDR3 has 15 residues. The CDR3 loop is CAISVTSGGDNEQFF. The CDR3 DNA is TGTGCCATCAGTGTGACTAGCGGGGGGGATAATGAGCAGTTCTTC.

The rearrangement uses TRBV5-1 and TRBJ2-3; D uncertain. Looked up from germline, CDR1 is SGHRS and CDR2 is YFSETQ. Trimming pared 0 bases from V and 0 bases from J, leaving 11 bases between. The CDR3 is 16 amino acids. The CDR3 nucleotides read TGCGCCAGCAGCTTGGTGGCTAGATCTAGCACAGATACGCAGTATTTT. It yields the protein CASSLVARSSTDTQYF. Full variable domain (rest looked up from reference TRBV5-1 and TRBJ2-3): KAGVTQTPRYLIKTRGQQVTLSCSPISGHRSVSWYQQTPGQGLQFLFEYFSETQRNKGNFPGRFSGRQFSNSRSEMNVSTLELGDSALYLCASSLVARSSTDTQYFGPGTRLTVL.

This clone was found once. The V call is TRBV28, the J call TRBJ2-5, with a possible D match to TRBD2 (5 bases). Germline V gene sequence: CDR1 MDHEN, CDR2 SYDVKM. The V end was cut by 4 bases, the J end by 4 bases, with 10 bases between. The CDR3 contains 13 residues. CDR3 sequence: CASSSPRGETQYF. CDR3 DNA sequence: TGTGCCAGCAGTTCCCCACGGGGAGAGACCCAGTACTTC.

The CDR3 bases are TGTGCCAGCAGCTTAGACCCCGGGACAGGGTACTATGGCTACACCTTC. Protein product: CASSLDPGTGYYGYTF. The gene calls are TRBV11-2 and TRBJ1-2, with 9 bases matching TRBD1. Germline assignment: CDR1 SGHAT and CDR2 FQNNGV. V lost 0 bases to trimming and J lost 3 bases; unmatched junction nucleotides: 5. The CDR3 consists of 16 residues.